This T cell receptor (beta chain) was found in a study of siplizumab effects on memory and regulatory T cells. The CDR3 length is 13 residues. V lost 10 bases and J lost 0, with 12 bases in between. In germline, CDR1 is MNHNS, CDR2 SASEGT. On this clone: Its antigen is not known.

Sequencing was performed with immunoSEQ multiplex PCR; in TCRdb, only in-frame clones are kept and a portion is missing. The sample includes over 70,000 clones, 85% to 95% of them seen just once. Whole-study results and caveats: In the presence of siplizumab, alloreactive sequences traceable to unstimulated CD4+ memory cells were significantly reduced. Researchers did not confirm the suppressive function of proliferating Tregs from siplizumab cultures.

The clonotype was recovered from a human donor in good health. The specimen sequenced was CD8+ T cells sorted from blood. This sequence joins TRBV6-1 and TRBJ2-5; no definite D call. CDR3 residues: CATRDSNQETQYF. CDR3 coding DNA: TGTGCCACCAGAGACTCCAACCAAGAGACCCAGTACTTC.